The clone carrying this T cell receptor beta chain was detected a few times. The sample is drawn from a study of patients and donors after allogeneic stem cell transplantation. The CDR3 loop spans 17 amino acids. The V and J ends lost 0 bases and 2 bases respectively, with 17 bases between them. Germline lookup yields CDR1 DFQATT and CDR2 SNEGSKA (reference sequence). TCRdb independently ran MiXCR on the RT-PCR reads; one entry per CDR3 protein. The data hold over 350,000 distinct CDR3 sequences, with roughly 17% observed a single time. The V gene is TRBV20-1, the J gene TRBJ1-5; D is possibly TRBD1 (6 bases). The origin of this receptor is a human donor who was either an allogeneic HSCT recipient or a stem cell or donor lymphocyte infusion donor (not recorded which). It is not recorded whose cells these are; they may come from a transplant donor. The source material was blood, either unsorted or a sorted T cell fraction (not recorded which). The CDR3 bases are TGCAGTGCTAGAGATTCCCAGCGGACAGCGGGCAATCAGCCCCAGCATTTT. The encoded protein is CSARDSQRTAGNQPQHF.